The TCR beta chain described here comes from a study of graft-versus-host responses after intestinal transplantation. Across the whole study: Recipients across the board were started on anti-thymocyte globulin induction, then kept on tacrolimus and steroids for about 3 years.

Details on this clone: Its antigen remains unknown.

Assay: immunoSEQ multiplex PCR; the TCRdb copy retains only in-frame clones and omits some. The sample carries around 100,000 clones, approximately 94% recorded once. Trimming took 4 bases from V and 5 from J, leaving 13 bases between them. Germline CDR1 is SGDLS and CDR2 is YYNGEE. The CDR3 has 13 residues. The chain combines TRBV9 with TRBJ2-7, with D possibly matching TRBD2 (7 bases). This receptor was taken from a human donor who received an intestinal transplant. The sample here was unstimulated CD8+ T cells sorted from spleen or lymph node cells, taken before intestinal transplant. The CDR3 here is CASSPGGGNEQYF. The CDR3 coding sequence is TGTGCCAGCAGCCCGGGGGGCGGCAACGAGCAGTACTTC.